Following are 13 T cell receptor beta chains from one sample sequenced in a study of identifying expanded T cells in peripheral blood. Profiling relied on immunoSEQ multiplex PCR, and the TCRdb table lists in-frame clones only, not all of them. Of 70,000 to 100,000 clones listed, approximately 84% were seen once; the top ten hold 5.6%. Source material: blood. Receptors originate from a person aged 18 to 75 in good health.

The CDR3 protein is CASSQDTAAGSRETQYF. CDR3 in DNA: TGCGCCAGCAGCCAAGATACGGCGGCGGGGTCCCGGGAGACCCAGTACTTC. The V gene is TRBV4-3, the J gene TRBJ2-5; D is possibly TRBD2 (6 bases). The germline V gene encodes CDR1 LGHNA and CDR2 YSLEER. V lost 0 bases and J lost 5, with 19 bases in between. The CDR3 contains 17 residues.

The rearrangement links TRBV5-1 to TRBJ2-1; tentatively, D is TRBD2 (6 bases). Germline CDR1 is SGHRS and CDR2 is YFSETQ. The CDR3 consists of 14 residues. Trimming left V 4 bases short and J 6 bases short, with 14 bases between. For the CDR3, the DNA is TGCGCCAGCAGCACCGGGACTGACATCAATGAGCAGTTCTTC. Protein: CASSTGTDINEQFF.

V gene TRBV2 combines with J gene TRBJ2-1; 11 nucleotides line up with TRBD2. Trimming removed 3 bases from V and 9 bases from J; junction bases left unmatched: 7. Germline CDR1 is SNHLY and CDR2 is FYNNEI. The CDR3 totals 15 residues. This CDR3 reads CASSDQGLADSEQFF. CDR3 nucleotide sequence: TGTGCCAGCAGTGACCAGGGACTAGCGGATTCTGAGCAGTTCTTC.

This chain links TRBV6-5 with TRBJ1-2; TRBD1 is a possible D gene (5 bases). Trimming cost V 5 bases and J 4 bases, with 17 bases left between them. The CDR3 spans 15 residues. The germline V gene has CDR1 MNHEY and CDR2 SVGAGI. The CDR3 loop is CASSTGDRRAYGYTF. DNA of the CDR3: TGTGCCAGCAGTACGGGGGACCGGAGGGCCTATGGCTACACCTTC.

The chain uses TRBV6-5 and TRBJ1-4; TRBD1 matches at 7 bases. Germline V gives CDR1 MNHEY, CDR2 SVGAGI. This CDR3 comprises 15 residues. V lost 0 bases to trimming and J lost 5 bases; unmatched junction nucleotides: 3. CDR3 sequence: CASSYSGQANEKLFF. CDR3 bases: TGTGCCAGCAGTTACTCAGGACAGGCAAATGAAAAACTGTTTTTT.

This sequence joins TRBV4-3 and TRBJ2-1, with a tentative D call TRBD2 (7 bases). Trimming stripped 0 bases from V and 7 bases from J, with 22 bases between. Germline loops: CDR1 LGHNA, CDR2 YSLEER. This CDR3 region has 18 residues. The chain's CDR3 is CASSQERAGALRRNEQFF. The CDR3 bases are TGCGCCAGCAGCCAAGAGAGGGCGGGGGCCCTGAGAAGAAATGAGCAGTTCTTC.

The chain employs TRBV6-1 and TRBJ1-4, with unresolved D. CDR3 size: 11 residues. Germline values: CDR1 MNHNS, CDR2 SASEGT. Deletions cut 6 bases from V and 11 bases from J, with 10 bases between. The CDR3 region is CASRDAWKLFF. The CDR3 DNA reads TGTGCCAGCAGGGATGCATGGAAACTGTTTTTT.

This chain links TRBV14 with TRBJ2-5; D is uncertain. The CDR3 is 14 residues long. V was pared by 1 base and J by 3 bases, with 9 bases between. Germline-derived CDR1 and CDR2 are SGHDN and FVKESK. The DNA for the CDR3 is TGTGCCAGCAGCCAAGTTGGACCGAAAGAGACCCAGTACTTC. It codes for CASSQVGPKETQYF.

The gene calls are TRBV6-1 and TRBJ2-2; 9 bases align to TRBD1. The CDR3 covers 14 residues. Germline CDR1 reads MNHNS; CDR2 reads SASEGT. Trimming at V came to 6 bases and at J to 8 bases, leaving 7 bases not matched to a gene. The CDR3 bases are TGTGCCAGCAGGGATTTACAGGGGGCTGGGGAGCTGTTTTTT. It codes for CASRDLQGAGELFF.

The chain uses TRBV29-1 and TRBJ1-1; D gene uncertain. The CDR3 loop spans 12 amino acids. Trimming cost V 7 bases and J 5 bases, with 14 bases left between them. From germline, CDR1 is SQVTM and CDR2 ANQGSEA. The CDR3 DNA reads TGCAGCGGGGCGGCATCTATAACTGAAGCTTTCTTT. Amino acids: CSGAASITEAFF.

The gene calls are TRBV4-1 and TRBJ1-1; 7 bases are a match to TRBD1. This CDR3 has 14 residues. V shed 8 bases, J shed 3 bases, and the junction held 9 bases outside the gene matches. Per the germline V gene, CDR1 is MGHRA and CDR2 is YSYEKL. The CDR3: CASGIRGHDTEAFF. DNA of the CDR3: TGCGCCAGCGGAATTAGGGGGCATGACACTGAAGCTTTCTTT.

CDR3 nucleotides: TGTGCCAGCAGTGACTTCCGACAGGCCCCATACAATGAGCAGTTCTTC. Translating it yields CASSDFRQAPYNEQFF. V usage is TRBV6-1 and J usage is TRBJ2-1; maybe TRBD1 (6 bases). This CDR3 is 16 amino acids long. V lost 3 bases to trimming and J lost 4 bases, with 16 bases between them. In germline, CDR1 is MNHNS, CDR2 SASEGT.

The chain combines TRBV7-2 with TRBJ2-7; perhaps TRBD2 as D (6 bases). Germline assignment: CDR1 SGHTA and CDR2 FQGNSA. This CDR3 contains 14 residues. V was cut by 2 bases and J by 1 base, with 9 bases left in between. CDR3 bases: TGTGCCAGCAGCTTATGGGGGGATTCCTACGAGCAGTACTTC. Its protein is CASSLWGDSYEQYF.